These 23 T cell receptor beta chains were sequenced from one sample in a study of T cells in Graves' hyperthyroidism and ophthalmopathy. TCR beta CDR3 region amplification was performed from RNA transcripts. HTBI primers were used for first-round RT-PCR of the TCR CDR3. TCRdb re-analysed the multiplex PCR reads in MiXCR, keeping a single row per CDR3 protein. The sample consists of about 210,000 distinct CDR3 sequences, approximately 17% of them appearing once. The sequenced sample consisted of blood. These receptors all come from a man aged 50 or older with Graves' hyperthyroidism.

This clonotype appeared once. This may arise from a read error, as a much more abundant clone is one base away. The J gene is TRBJ2-1, the V gene TRBV5-1, with 7 bases lining up with TRBD2. The germline CDR1 and CDR2 sequences are SGHRS and YFSETQ. The CDR3 contains 16 residues. This chain's CDR3 is CASSLALGGPYNEQSF. The DNA for the CDR3 is TGCGCCAGCAGCTTGGCCCTGGGAGGGCCCTACAATGAGCAGTCCTTC.

This clonotype was counted many times. The rearrangement joins TRBV28 to TRBJ1-5; possible D gene TRBD1, 5 bases. Germline V CDR1 and CDR2: MDHEN, SYDVKM. The CDR3 is 18 amino acids. V lost 7 bases to trimming and J lost 1 base, with 23 bases between them. CDR3 bases: TGTGCCAGCAACCCCTCCGGGACCCAATCGTACAGCAATCAGCCCCAGCATTTT. Amino acids: CASNPSGTQSYSNQPQHF.

The table lists this clonotype with many counts. The chain couples TRBV28 to TRBJ1-1; no firm D call. The CDR3 length is 14 residues. Trimming took 3 bases from V and 0 from J, leaving 8 bases between them. The V gene's germline CDR1 is MDHEN and CDR2 SYDVKM. CDR3 in DNA: TGTGCCAGCAGTTTGGAACAGATGAACACTGAAGCTTTCTTT. This sequence encodes CASSLEQMNTEAFF. Full variable domain (outside the CDR3, taken from reference TRBV28 and TRBJ1-1): DVKVTQSSRYLVKRTGEKVFLECVQDMDHENMFWYRQDPGLGLRLIYFSYDVKMKEKGDIPEGYSVSREKKERFSLILESASTNQTSMYLCASSLEQMNTEAFFGQGTRLTVV.

This clonotype was recorded many times. The chain uses TRBV19 and TRBJ1-2, with D possibly matching TRBD1 (5 bases). The V end lost 4 bases, the J end lost 3 bases, and 15 bases lay between the germline ends. The CDR3 extends over 15 amino acids. Germline assignment: CDR1 LNHDA and CDR2 SQIVND (reference sequence). CDR3: CASSTTAGADYGYTF. The CDR3 coding sequence is TGTGCCAGTAGTACCACAGCCGGGGCGGACTATGGCTACACCTTC.

There are a few counts of this clonotype. This chain uses TRBV12-5 with TRBJ1-5, with a tentative D call TRBD1 (5 bases). Germline V gene lookup returns CDR1 LGHNT and CDR2 FRNRAP. The V gene lost 5 bases and the J gene lost 5 bases, with 7 bases spanning the gap. This CDR3 has 12 residues. CDR3 residues: CASGTGYQPQHF. The CDR3 DNA sequence: TGTGCTAGTGGTACAGGTTATCAGCCCCAGCATTTT.

This clonotype occurred a few times. The V and J genes are TRBV27 and TRBJ2-3; 7 bases map to TRBD1. This CDR3 is built from 17 residues. In germline, CDR1 is MNHEY, CDR2 SMNVEV (reference sequence). The J segment lost 10 bases and the V segment lost 6 bases, leaving 22 bases of the junction unmatched. The CDR3 spells CASSPHPVGQPRVAQYF. The CDR3 DNA follows: TGTGCCAGCAGCCCTCATCCGGTGGGACAGCCCAGGGTTGCGCAGTATTTT.

This clonotype was counted at least ten times. The junction departs from the called germline gene at one end, perhaps through a read error. V usage is TRBV4-1 and J usage is TRBJ2-7, with D unclear. This CDR3 has 11 residues. In germline, CDR1 is MGHRA, CDR2 YSYEKL. Here the CDR3 DNA reads TGTGCCAGCAGCCACCGATACGAGCAGTACTTC. Translating gives CASSHRYEQYF.

This clonotype was observed at least ten times. The rearrangement joins TRBV2 to TRBJ1-2, with D possibly being TRBD1 (6 bases). The germline V gene encodes CDR1 SNHLY and CDR2 FYNNEI. The ends were cut back, 4 bases at V and 6 bases at J, with 12 bases in the middle. The CDR3 loop spans 13 amino acids. The CDR3 loop reads CASSGTEWDGYTF. CDR3 bases: TGTGCCAGCAGTGGGACAGAGTGGGATGGCTACACCTTC.

This chain joins TRBV10-2 and TRBJ2-1, with 12 nucleotides matching TRBD2. V was pared by 6 bases and J by 4 bases, with 1 base of the junction left unmatched. Germline V CDR1 and CDR2: WSHSY, SAAADI. CDR3 length: 14 amino acids. DNA for the CDR3: TGCGCCAGCAGGGGGACTAGCGGGTACAATGAGCAGTTCTTC. Its translation: CASRGTSGYNEQFF.

The chain joins TRBV6-2 or TRBV6-3 to TRBJ2-1; D call uncertain. The CDR3 length is 12 residues. Trimming pared 6 bases from V and 5 bases from J, leaving 8 bases between. Germline-derived CDR1 and CDR2 are MNHEY and SVGEGT. The DNA for the CDR3 is TGTGCCAGCAGCCCCGTGGACAATGAGCAGTTCTTC. Its translation is CASSPVDNEQFF.

This clonotype came up many times. This chain links TRBV28 with TRBJ2-3, with D possibly matching TRBD2 (5 bases). Germline V gene sequence: CDR1 MDHEN, CDR2 SYDVKM. V dropped 2 bases and J dropped 2 bases, with 11 bases sitting between them. The CDR3 is 15 residues long. Here the CDR3 DNA reads TGTGCCAGCAGTTTAGGCGGGTCGGCCACAGATACGCAGTATTTT. It is translated as CASSLGGSATDTQYF.

V is TRBV19 and J is TRBJ1-5, with D possibly TRBD1 on 6 matching bases. V was shortened by 11 bases and J by 0 bases, with 23 bases between the two germline ends. Per the germline V gene, CDR1 is LNHDA and CDR2 is SQIVND (reference sequence). This CDR3 region has 17 residues. The CDR3 here is CASDKGRGPFSNQPQHF. The CDR3 DNA is TGTGCCTCGGATAAAGGCCGGGGGCCCTTTAGCAATCAGCCCCAGCATTTT.

The V gene is TRBV7-9, the J gene TRBJ2-2; D is possibly TRBD2 (5 bases). Germline CDR1 and CDR2: SEHNR and FQNEAQ (reference sequence). The germline V and J ends were trimmed by 0 bases and 6 bases, with 8 bases remaining between them. CDR3 size: 14 residues. The CDR3 DNA reads as TGTGCCAGCAGCTTAGCGGGAGTGGCCGGGGAGCTGTTTTTT. This codes for CASSLAGVAGELFF.

This clonotype was counted at least ten times. V gene TRBV29-1 combines with J gene TRBJ2-5; 14 bases align to TRBD2. Germline V lookup: CDR1 SQVTM, CDR2 ANQGSEA. V shed 7 bases and J 3 bases; nucleotides not matched to a gene: 7. The CDR3 extends over 15 amino acids. CDR3 in DNA: TGCAGCGCTGCGGGACTAGCGGGAGTTGAAGAGACCCAGTACTTC. Its protein product is CSAAGLAGVEETQYF.

This clonotype showed up just a few times. The genes are TRBV29-1 and TRBJ2-2; D perhaps matches TRBD1 (5 bases). The length of the CDR3 is 12 residues. The V end was cut by 7 bases, the J end by 3 bases, with 9 bases between. CDR1 and CDR2 (germline): SQVTM, ANQGSEA. CDR3 region: CSADSYTGELFF. CDR3 DNA sequence: TGCAGCGCCGACAGCTACACCGGGGAGCTGTTTTTT.

This chain joins TRBV2 and TRBJ2-7, with D possibly TRBD1 on 6 matching bases. Germline V gene lookup returns CDR1 SNHLY and CDR2 FYNNEI. With 6 bases removed from V and 2 bases from J, the gap between germline ends came to 11 bases. The CDR3 is 13 residues long. Here the CDR3 reads CASRGRGTYEQYF. The CDR3 bases are TGTGCCAGCAGGGGCAGGGGCACCTACGAGCAGTACTTC.

This clonotype was detected many times. The chain employs TRBV20-1 and TRBJ2-7, with TRBD1 as a possible D gene (6 bases). V was cut by 6 bases and J by 2 bases, with 20 bases left in between. The germline CDR1 and CDR2 sequences are DFQATT and SNEGSKA (reference sequence). The CDR3 extends over 15 amino acids. Written as DNA, the CDR3 is TGCAGTGCCCAAGATAGTCGGAAGGGGGCCTACGAGCAGTACTTC. Protein sequence: CSAQDSRKGAYEQYF.

This clonotype was detected many times. The V call is TRBV12-3 or TRBV12-4, the J call TRBJ2-7; TRBD2 matches at 10 bases. Trimming took 5 bases from V and 3 from J; bases not matched to a gene: 4. This CDR3 has 14 amino acids. Written as DNA, the CDR3 is TGTGCCAGCAGTCCTATAGCGGGAGGCTACGAGCAGTACTTC. Translating it yields CASSPIAGGYEQYF.

The V call is TRBV11-2, the J call TRBJ2-1; D is perhaps TRBD1 or TRBD2 (5 bases each). V was pared by 1 base and J by 10 bases, with 14 bases between. The CDR3 is made up of 14 amino acids. From germline, CDR1 is SGHAT and CDR2 FQNNGV. CDR3 nucleotide sequence: TGTGCCAGCAGCTTAGCCGGGACCGGGGACGAGCAGTTCTTC. Protein sequence: CASSLAGTGDEQFF.

Ten or more counts support this clonotype. The J gene is TRBJ2-5, the V gene TRBV20-1; tentative D call: TRBD1 (6 bases). With 5 bases removed from V and 5 bases from J, the gap between germline ends came to 12 bases. CDR1 and CDR2 (germline): DFQATT, SNEGSKA (reference sequence). CDR3 length equals 12 residues. The CDR3 region is CSAVGAWETQYF. The DNA of the CDR3 is TGCAGTGCTGTGGGGGCGTGGGAGACCCAGTACTTC.

The chain uses TRBV19 and TRBJ2-3, with a weak D call TRBD2 (7 bases). Germline CDR1 reads LNHDA; CDR2 reads SQIVND (reference sequence). The CDR3 has 16 residues. V lost 9 bases and J lost 5, with 24 bases in between. The CDR3 loop is CASKVVDAGAGDTQYF. CDR3 coding DNA: TGTGCCAGCAAAGTAGTAGATGCGGGGGCCGGAGATACGCAGTATTTT.

This sequence joins TRBV20-1 and TRBJ2-3; D remains ambiguous. V lost 6 bases and J 3 bases, leaving 13 bases between the germline ends. There are 13 residues in the CDR3. Per the germline V gene, CDR1 is DFQATT and CDR2 is SNEGSKA (reference sequence). The CDR3 bases are TGCAGTGCCGGATCGTTGCGGACAGATACGCAGTATTTT. Translated: CSAGSLRTDTQYF.

On this clonotype itself: This may come from a read error, since a much larger clone is one base off. V is TRBV28 and J is TRBJ2-2; possible D gene TRBD2, 6 bases. V lost 4 bases and J lost 4, with 10 bases in between. The CDR3 is 14 amino acids. Germline-derived CDR1 and CDR2 are MDHEN and SYDVKM. The CDR3, as DNA: TGTGCCAGCAGTTCCGGGGGAATCACCGGGGAGCTGTTTTTT. Translated: CASSSGGITGELFF.